These T cell receptor beta chains were read from a single sample in a study of breast tumors, draining lymph nodes, adjacent tissues. One entry per CDR3 protein results from TCRdb running MiXCR on the multiplex PCR reads. Seen here are approximately 280,000 distinct CDR3 sequences, under 35% observed once, and the top ten hold more than 1%. The specimen was axillary lymph node tissue. The receptors come from a female donor with breast cancer. Some clones in this sample may be carry-over from other donors' samples. The CDR3 runs from the conserved cysteine through the conserved F or W. A D gene is named only where the DNA matches it firmly. Size values are once, few and many counts, or a class for expanded clones, and some rows have none.

cdr3_nt,cdr3_aa,j_call,clone_size,v_call,d_call
TGTGCCATCAGTGAAAGGGGCATGGCGGGAGTAGGGGGCGAGCAGTACTTC,CAISERGMAGVGGEQYF,TRBJ2-7,many,TRBV10-3,-
TGTGCCAGCGCGATGGGGGCCAATAATGAAAAACTGTTTTTT,CASAMGANNEKLFF,TRBJ1-4,-,TRBV27,-
TGCAGCGCCCGAGGGCAGTTTTCCTACAATGAGCAGTTCTTC,CSARGQFSYNEQFF,TRBJ2-1,many,TRBV29-1,-
TGCGCCAGCAGCCCTCCTCCCCGGGACAGCGTGAGCTCTGGGGCCAACGTCCTGACTTTC,CASSPPPRDSVSSGANVLTF,TRBJ2-6,-,TRBV5-1,TRBD1
TGCGCCAGCAGCCAAGATGGGGCAGGGGGCGGCTACACCTTC,CASSQDGAGGGYTF,TRBJ1-2,-,TRBV4-1,TRBD1
TGTGCCATCAGCGGGGACAGGGCCCAGTACTTC,CAISGDRAQYF,TRBJ2-5,-,TRBV10-3,TRBD1
TGTGCCAGCAGCGTAGGAGGGACTCAGAGTCAAGAGACCCAGTACTTC,CASSVGGTQSQETQYF,TRBJ2-5,many,TRBV9,-
TGCAGTGCTAGGGACAGGGGGCGCGGCTACACCTTC,CSARDRGRGYTF,TRBJ1-2,-,TRBV20-1,TRBD1
TGTGCCTGGAGTGTGTCGGACGGAAGGTCGGAAAAACTGTTTTTT,CAWSVSDGRSEKLFF,TRBJ1-4,-,TRBV30,-
TGTGCCAGCAGTTACTCTGGGACCTCACGAGGGCATGAGCAGTTCTTC,CASSYSGTSRGHEQFF,TRBJ2-1,many,TRBV6-5,-
TGCAGTGCTAGAGATGTAGGGTCACAAGAGACCCAGTACTTC,CSARDVGSQETQYF,TRBJ2-5,-,TRBV20-1,-